What follows is one T cell receptor (beta chain) and its context. This clonotype was recorded at least ten times. There is no known antigen for this receptor. No qualities accompany the bases; no much larger clone lies one base away. CDR1 and CDR2 (SQVTM, ANQGSEA) derive from the germline V gene. V was cut back by 0 bases and J by 0 bases, leaving a gap of 8 bases between them. The cysteine opens and the phenylalanine closes a CDR3 of 14 amino acids. Of the read, only the CDR3 DNA is kept; its 42 bases are in frame from base 1. The library came from 5' RACE. The reads were generated on an Illumina HiSeq 2500. A second 7 to 11 cycle PCR used a sample-barcoded 5' primer and a J-beta primer mix. Each TCR beta cDNA molecule received a unique molecular identifier from a template-switch 5' adaptor carrying 12 random nucleotides. Each sample yielded at least 2.5 million CDR3-containing paired-end reads. The Mint cDNA synthesis kit, primed by a TRBC-specific oligonucleotide, was used to synthesize first-strand cDNA from all RNA. After uracil-DNA glycosylase treatment, a first 18-cycle PCR used universal primers M1SS and BC2_uni_R on all cDNA. The authors' pipeline ran thus. Normalization of each sample was performed by random selection of 1 million high-quality reads, each carrying a distinct molecular identifier. Reads sharing molecular identifiers were discarded rather than binned into consensus sequences. MiTCR, set to a Q25 quality threshold and the strictest error-elimination algorithm, was used for CDR3 identification, clonotype clustering and error correction. A nonparametric unseen species model with Euler transformation was used to estimate lower-bound total TCR beta diversity. The public reads were quality trimmed at Q25 with fastp and then assembled into clones with MiXCR by TCRdb, keeping productive beta chains. Each record represents a unique CDR3 protein, reported with the most common genes and DNA among its rows. The V and J calls shown here were made by TCRdb, not taken from the authors' results. Recorded for this sample are fewer than 900,000 distinct CDR3 sequences; more than 40% of them occurred a single time. The ten largest clones capture more than 20% of the sample.

The data originate from a study of blood T cells in healthy people across ages (dated by TCRdb to between 2015 and 2017). About the study as a whole: Template switching captured roughly one uniquely barcoded TCR beta cDNA molecule per two T cells in model experiments. Using deep sequencing normalized with unique cDNA molecular identifiers, the study measured how TCR beta repertoire diversity changes with age. The donors were divided into four age groups: young (average about 15 years), middle-aged (roughly 40), aged (roughly 66) and long-lived (about 90). To avoid experimental bias, donors of different ages were spread randomly across the sequencing lanes. Two additional independent replicas of 1 million unique cDNA reads from the same blood draw were analyzed for two donors (one aged 18 to 30 and one aged 80 or older).

Donors were under 40 systemically healthy Caucasian individuals from Russia aged roughly 6 to 90 years. Each donor gave about 11 milliliters of peripheral blood, drawn into EDTA-treated Vacutainer tubes. PBMCs were isolated by Ficoll-Paque density-gradient centrifugation, with at least 7 million obtained per sample. Trizol reagent was used to extract total RNA from the PBMCs, yielding at least 6 micrograms per sample. The percentages of naive CD45RAhigh/CD27high T cells were determined by flow cytometry on a PBMC aliquot from every donor. General study outcomes and caveats: Conclusive comparison of naive and antigen-experienced compartments was prevented by the profiling of bulk unsorted PBMCs. The percentage of naive T cells measured by flow cytometry correlated strongly with observed TCR beta diversity. Compared with the aged group, more naive CD4+ T cells, fewer expanded clones and increased TCR diversity were shown by the long-lived group, suggesting age selection. Total diversity estimates from one million sequenced T cells were considered lower bounds and underestimates. The CMV infection status of donors was not known, potentially confounding age-related changes in expanded clonotypes. Observed TCR beta diversity per million T cells fell roughly linearly with age, and a significant reduction was already apparent by age around 39.

The sequence was collected from a woman in her sixties or seventies in good health. The specimen was blood. The chain is assembled from TRBV29-1 and TRBJ2-5; the D gene is not confidently resolved. The CDR3 protein sequence reads: CSVEENTYQETQYF. In nucleotides, the sequence is TGCAGCGTTGAAGAAAACACCTACCAAGAGACCCAGTACTTC.